What follows are 30 T cell receptor beta chains derived from one specimen sequenced in a study of T cells in tuberculosis. Generated by immunoSEQ multiplex PCR, the TCRdb table keeps only in-frame clones and is missing some. The repertoire holds about 88,000 clones, roughly 93% seen once, with 1.5% to 2% in the top ten. Sorting used thawed, overnight-rested PBMC stained with anti-CD3, a viability dye and GMM-loaded CD1B tetramer. The CD1B tetramers carried C32 glucose monomycolate purified from Rhodococcus equi. What was sequenced was CD1b-GMM tetramer-negative cells sorted from PBMCs. The receptors derive from an adult woman with latent tuberculosis.

This clone was found once. The chain uses TRBV11-2 and TRBJ2-4, with 7 bases that match TRBD2. Germline V lookup: CDR1 SGHAT, CDR2 FQNNGV. The CDR3 is made up of 14 amino acids. The V and J ends lost 5 bases and 7 bases, in that order; junction bases with no gene match: 8. The CDR3 here is CASSLLGGGNIQYF. CDR3 coding DNA: TGTGCCAGCAGCCTCCTTGGGGGGGGGAACATTCAGTACTTC.

V gene TRBV30 combines with J gene TRBJ2-1, with D perhaps TRBD1 (5 bases). This CDR3 has 15 amino acids. V was trimmed by 4 bases and J by 0 bases, leaving 13 bases between them. Per the germline V gene, CDR1 is GTSNPN and CDR2 is SVGIG (reference sequence). This CDR3 reads CAWNLRGYSYNEQFF. The CDR3 coding sequence is TGTGCCTGGAACCTAAGGGGTTACTCCTACAATGAGCAGTTCTTC.

This sequence joins TRBV7-9 and TRBJ1-2; the match to TRBD1 covers 10 bases. There are 16 residues in the CDR3. The germline V gene encodes CDR1 SEHNR and CDR2 FQNEAQ (reference sequence). V gave up 2 bases and J gave up 7 bases; unmatched junction bases: 10. CDR3 amino acids: CASSLPDWTGGLGYTF. CDR3 nucleotide sequence: TGTGCCAGCAGCTTACCCGACTGGACAGGGGGACTTGGCTACACCTTC.

CDR3 coding DNA: TGCGCCAGCGGAGGAGCTAGTACGCCGACAGATACGCAGTATTTT. Translated, it gives CASGGASTPTDTQYF. The chain links TRBV5-1 to TRBJ2-3; D is perhaps TRBD2 (5 bases). The CDR3 is made up of 15 amino acids. V was pared by 7 bases and J by 3 bases, with 18 bases between. The germline gives CDR1 SGHRS, CDR2 YFSETQ.

J is TRBJ1-1 and V is TRBV10-3, with D possibly matching TRBD1 (6 bases). V dropped 8 bases and J dropped 3 bases, with 13 bases sitting between them. CDR1 is ENHRY and CDR2 is SYGVKD in the germline V gene. The CDR3 length is 13 residues. Written as DNA, the CDR3 is TGTGCCATCCGCGGGGGGCGGGACACTGAAGCTTTCTTT. Translated, it gives CAIRGGRDTEAFF.

The chain uses TRBV30 and TRBJ1-2; D call uncertain. Germline V gene lookup returns CDR1 GTSNPN and CDR2 SVGIG (reference sequence). This CDR3 region has 11 residues. Between the trimmed V and J ends, which lost 8 bases and 2 bases, there was a span of 9 bases. In nucleotides, the CDR3 is TGTGCCGTAGAACTAAACTATGGCTACACCTTC. Protein: CAVELNYGYTF.

The chain carries TRBV18 and TRBJ1-2; a weak D match, TRBD1 (6 bases). The CDR3 runs 15 residues. V lost 1 base and J lost 6, with 15 bases in between. Germline CDR1 reads KGHSH; CDR2 reads LQKENI. This chain's CDR3 is CASSPLESQGDGYTF. The CDR3 DNA sequence: TGTGCCAGCTCACCACTAGAATCACAGGGTGATGGCTACACCTTC.

The rearrangement links TRBV9 to TRBJ1-6; D call uncertain. V was cut by 3 bases and J by 9 bases, with 10 bases left in between. CDR3 length: 13 residues. The germline V gene encodes CDR1 SGDLS and CDR2 YYNGEE. This CDR3 reads CASSEQTGSPLHF. CDR3 DNA: TGTGCCAGCAGCGAACAGACCGGTTCACCCCTCCACTTT.

This sequence joins TRBV19 and TRBJ1-5, with D possibly TRBD1 on 5 matching bases. The CDR3 totals 15 residues. The V end was cut by 4 bases, the J end by 2 bases, with 12 bases between. CDR1 and CDR2 from the germline V gene are LNHDA and SQIVND (reference sequence). Here the CDR3 reads CASSRQQGGNQPQHF. CDR3 DNA sequence: TGTGCCAGTAGTAGACAGCAAGGTGGCAATCAGCCCCAGCATTTT.

This chain links TRBV4-2 with TRBJ2-2; 7 bases line up with TRBD1. CDR1 is LGHNA, CDR2 YNFKEQ, per germline. V shed 0 bases and J 1 base; nucleotides not matched to a gene: 11. The CDR3 runs 19 residues. The chain's CDR3 is CASSQDLAGGLLNTGELFF. CDR3 DNA sequence: TGTGCCAGCAGCCAAGATCTTGCAGGGGGTCTTTTGAACACCGGGGAGCTGTTTTTT.

The chain has TRBV4-1 and TRBJ2-3; TRBD1 agrees at 11 bases. Germline V gene lookup returns CDR1 MGHRA and CDR2 YSYEKL. J gave up 8 bases and V 8 bases, and 12 bases lay outside the gene matches. This CDR3 has 15 residues. The CDR3 sequence: CASAGGQGATITQYF. In DNA, the CDR3 is TGCGCCAGCGCAGGAGGACAGGGGGCCACCATTACGCAGTATTTT.

This CDR3 reads CASSDWGGSGYGYTF. CDR3 nucleotides: TGTGCCAGCAGTGATTGGGGAGGAAGTGGCTATGGCTACACCTTC. The chain recombines TRBV6-1 with TRBJ1-2; D is ambiguous. V was cut by 3 bases and J by 4 bases, with 15 bases left in between. CDR3 length: 15 residues. From germline, CDR1 is MNHNS and CDR2 SASEGT.

The sample holds one count of this clone. The CDR3 reads CATASGGPDEQFF. In DNA form, the CDR3 reads TGTGCCACCGCTAGCGGGGGGCCGGATGAGCAGTTCTTC. V usage is TRBV2 and J usage is TRBJ2-1; the match to TRBD2 covers 11 bases. The CDR3 extends over 13 amino acids. After removal of 10 bases from V and 8 bases from J, the junction contained 7 bases not matched to a gene. Germline V lookup: CDR1 SNHLY, CDR2 FYNNEI.

The chain carries TRBV7-9 and TRBJ1-2, with D hard to call. V lost 5 bases to trimming and J lost 1 base, with 8 bases between them. Germline V gives CDR1 SEHNR, CDR2 FQNEAQ (reference sequence). The CDR3 length is 13 residues. CDR3 DNA: TGTGCCAGCAGCCCTACGGGTAACTATGGCTACACCTTC. Its protein product is CASSPTGNYGYTF.

A few counts support this clone. V is TRBV19 and J is TRBJ1-2, with 7 bases lining up with TRBD1. The CDR3 extends over 13 amino acids. J was trimmed by 6 bases and V by 5 bases; bases with no gene match: 6. The germline V gene has CDR1 LNHDA and CDR2 SQIVND (reference sequence). Written as DNA, the CDR3 is TGTGCCAGTAGTGACAGGGTACGGGATGGCTACACCTTC. Protein sequence: CASSDRVRDGYTF.

This sequence joins TRBV7-6 and TRBJ2-2, with TRBD2 matching 8 bases. The V gene's germline CDR1 is SGHVS and CDR2 FNYEAQ. Unmatched junction bases numbered 4, after V lost 3 bases and J lost 1 base. The CDR3 loop spans 16 amino acids. CDR3 residues: CASSLNLAGNTGELFF. The CDR3 DNA is TGTGCCAGCAGCTTGAATCTAGCGGGGAACACCGGGGAGCTGTTTTTT.

In its sample, this clone was seen once. One junction end disagrees with the germline gene, perhaps due to a read error. This rearrangement joins TRBV7-7 to TRBJ2-3, with TRBD2 matching over 7 bases. Looked up from germline, CDR1 is SSHAT and CDR2 is FNYEAQ (reference sequence). CDR3 size: 14 residues. This CDR3 is CASSSRLASATQYF. The CDR3 DNA is TGTGCTAGCAGCTCACGACTAGCATCTGCTACGCAGTATTTT. Full variable domain (missing parts from reference TRBV7-7 and TRBJ2-3): GAGVSQSPRYKVTKRGQDVTLRCDPISSHATLYWYQQALGQGPEFLTYFNYEAQPDKSGLPSDRFSAERPEGSISTLTIQRTEQRDSAMYRCASSSRLASATQYFGPGTRLTVL.

The chain joins TRBV19 to TRBJ2-7, with a possible D match to TRBD2 (6 bases). Germline V gene lookup returns CDR1 LNHDA and CDR2 SQIVND (reference sequence). The CDR3 consists of 14 residues. Deletions cut 1 base from V and 0 bases from J, with 7 bases between. This CDR3 reads CASSIVGGSYEQYF. The CDR3 region has the DNA TGTGCCAGTAGTATAGTCGGGGGCTCCTACGAGCAGTACTTC.

V and J are TRBV28 and TRBJ1-6, with D possibly being TRBD1 (6 bases). V dropped 2 bases and J dropped 6 bases, with 17 bases sitting between them. Germline V CDR1 and CDR2: MDHEN, SYDVKM. The CDR3 is 17 residues long. The CDR3 nucleotides are TGTGCCAGCAGTTTACAAATTCCGGGACAAGTTAATTCACCCCTCCACTTT. It codes for CASSLQIPGQVNSPLHF.

The chain carries TRBV4-3 and TRBJ2-5, with 9 bases matching TRBD2. The CDR3 has 18 residues. Germline V gene data show CDR1 as LGHNA and CDR2 as YSLEER. With V trimmed by 0 bases and J by 4 bases, 12 bases remained unmatched. CDR3 nucleotides: TGCGCCAGCAGCCAAGAGCTAGCGGGGAGGCGGGGAGGAGAGACCCAGTACTTC. Protein: CASSQELAGRRGGETQYF.

The chain has TRBV11-2 and TRBJ2-7, with TRBD1 as a possible D gene (5 bases). Germline-derived CDR1 and CDR2 are SGHAT and FQNNGV. There are 14 residues in the CDR3. Trimming took 2 bases from V and 1 from J, leaving 9 bases between them. CDR3 nucleotides: TGTGCCAGCAGCTTATCTGACAGTTCCTACGAGCAGTACTTC. As protein: CASSLSDSSYEQYF.

This chain links TRBV4-1 with TRBJ2-3, with TRBD2 matching over 7 bases. V lost 1 base to trimming and J lost 7 bases; unmatched junction nucleotides: 17. Germline V CDR1 and CDR2: MGHRA, YSYEKL. The CDR3 covers 18 residues. CDR3 nucleotides: TGCGCCAGCAGCCAAGTTTCAGCTGGCGGGGGACCGGGCCATACGCAGTATTTT. Translating gives CASSQVSAGGGPGHTQYF.

The J gene is TRBJ1-5, the V gene TRBV19; D remains unclear. Germline V gives CDR1 LNHDA, CDR2 SQIVND (reference sequence). V was clipped by 7 bases and J by 0 bases, with 25 bases between them. The CDR3 has 19 residues. In DNA form, the CDR3 reads TGTGCCAGTACCAAACAAGGACGGCTTCCAGACTATAGCAATCAGCCCCAGCATTTT. It is translated as CASTKQGRLPDYSNQPQHF.

The rearrangement joins TRBV7-9 to TRBJ2-7; a weak D match, TRBD2 (5 bases). The CDR3 runs to 13 residues. The germline gives CDR1 SEHNR, CDR2 FQNEAQ (reference sequence). The V end lost 3 bases, the J end lost 7 bases, and 13 bases lay between the germline ends. The CDR3 loop reads CASSLGRDREQYV. The CDR3 DNA reads TGTGCCAGCAGCTTGGGCCGGGATCGGGAGCAGTACGTC.

The chain uses TRBV28 and TRBJ2-2; 10 bases align to TRBD1. The germline V gene has CDR1 MDHEN and CDR2 SYDVKM. V trimming: 6 bases; J trimming: 8 bases; junction bases outside the gene matches: 18. The CDR3 is 18 amino acids. This CDR3 reads CASSRTGTGAPTGGELFF. The CDR3 DNA reads as TGTGCCAGCAGCAGGACCGGGACAGGGGCCCCAACGGGGGGGGAGCTGTTTTTT.

This chain joins TRBV28 and TRBJ1-5, with 9 bases identical to TRBD1. The CDR3 spans 17 residues. The germline V gene encodes CDR1 MDHEN and CDR2 SYDVKM. Germline trimming cut 0 bases from V and 9 bases from J; bases unmatched to any gene: 12. This chain's CDR3 is CASSLWGTGTYLSPQHF. In DNA form, the CDR3 reads TGTGCCAGCAGTTTATGGGGGACAGGGACCTACCTATCGCCCCAGCATTTT.

The J gene is TRBJ2-5, the V gene TRBV11-2; possible D gene TRBD1, 6 bases. Trimming removed 2 bases from V and 5 bases from J, with 12 bases in between. This CDR3 spans 14 amino acids. Germline V gene sequence: CDR1 SGHAT, CDR2 FQNNGV. In nucleotides, the CDR3 is TGTGCCAGCAGCTTACTCGTACAGGGTGAGACCCAGTACTTC. It specifies CASSLLVQGETQYF. The full variable domain, its missing parts supplied by reference TRBV11-2 and TRBJ2-5, is EAGVAQSPRYKIIEKRQSVAFWCNPISGHATLYWYQQILGQGPKLLIQFQNNGVVDDSQLPKDRFSAERLKGVDSTLKIQPAKLEDSAVYLCASSLLVQGETQYFGPGTRLLVL.

V gene TRBV2 combines with J gene TRBJ2-2; TRBD1 is a possible D gene (5 bases). Trimming cost V 6 bases and J 2 bases, with 13 bases left between them. Germline CDR1 is SNHLY and CDR2 is FYNNEI. The CDR3 consists of 15 residues. The CDR3 here is CASRDDRANTGELFF. CDR3 in DNA: TGTGCCAGCAGAGACGACAGAGCCAACACCGGGGAGCTGTTTTTT.

J is TRBJ1-2 and V is TRBV6-8; the D gene is possibly TRBD1 (6 bases). The germline V gene has CDR1 MNHGY and CDR2 SAAAGT. This CDR3 has 13 residues. V lost 11 bases and J 7 bases, leaving 20 bases between the germline ends. CDR3 DNA sequence: TGTGCCCCTCGGGCAGGGGACGTTAGTGGCTACACCTTC. It encodes CAPRAGDVSGYTF.

This clone was picked up one time. This chain joins TRBV28 and TRBJ1-2; D uncertain. Germline V gene data show CDR1 as MDHEN and CDR2 as SYDVKM. The CDR3 contains 11 residues. The V end was cut by 6 bases, the J end by 2 bases, with 4 bases between. The CDR3 region is CASSPNYGYTF. The CDR3 DNA reads TGTGCCAGCAGCCCGAACTATGGCTACACCTTC.